The source of this T cell receptor beta chain is a study of CD8+ T cells in alopecia areata. Turning to this clone: Antigen: not known.

Whole-study results and caveats: Numerous expanded lesional clones remained in scalp and blood during tofacitinib. Scalp specimens additionally yield sequences from normal skin's resident alphabeta T cells. Tofacitinib significantly reduced both scalp clonality and expanded CD8+ clones among the top 100. A single nonresponder leaves the baseline CD8+ expansion link to response uncertain.

Sequencing relied on a cDNA template that was reverse transcribed from extracted RNA. Only in-frame clones appear in the TCRdb table, and some are missing; sequencing was by immunoSEQ multiplex PCR. The sample has over 150,000 clones; about 48% are singletons. V trimming: 1 base; J trimming: 3 bases; junction bases outside the gene matches: 4. Per germline, CDR1 LGHNA and CDR2 YSLEER. The CDR3 loop spans 15 amino acids. The treatment here: oral pan-JAK inhibitor, 5-10 mg twice daily. The chain has TRBV4-3 and TRBJ2-7; 9 nucleotides match TRBD2. This specimen consisted of CD8+ T cells sorted from blood, obtained at week 24, from a patient treated with tofacitinib. The receptor comes from a human donor with alopecia areata. CDR3 sequence (DNA): TGCGCCAGCAGCCAAGGCCTTAGCGGGGGCTACGAGCAGTACTTC. As protein: CASSQGLSGGYEQYF.